Below are 12 T cell receptor beta chains sequenced from a single sample in a study of T cell repertoires in cytomegalovirus infection. TCRdb reprocessed the reads with MiXCR, giving one entry per CDR3 protein. Altogether more than 650,000 distinct CDR3 sequences are present, roughly 35% being singletons, with the ten largest covering about 2.8%. Sequencing was performed on PBMCs. The receptor source for this set is a human donor in good health (CMV status not recorded). Some clones in this sample may be carry-over from other donors' samples.

This chain joins TRBV28 and TRBJ1-2; D remains unclear. The CDR3 length is 11 residues. Between the trimmed V and J ends, which lost 7 bases and 5 bases, there was a span of 8 bases. Germline V gene data show CDR1 as MDHEN and CDR2 as SYDVKM. The CDR3 here is CASIGVYGYTF. The CDR3 nucleotides read TGTGCCAGCATTGGGGTGTATGGCTACACCTTC.

V gene TRBV29-1 combines with J gene TRBJ2-1; possibly TRBD1 for D (6 bases). V was pared by 7 bases and J by 2 bases, with 12 bases between. CDR1 is SQVTM, CDR2 ANQGSEA, per germline. The CDR3 contains 13 residues. Here the CDR3 reads CSADGQTYNEQFF. In DNA form, the CDR3 reads TGCAGCGCAGATGGACAGACCTACAATGAGCAGTTCTTC.

The rearrangement links TRBV6-1 to TRBJ2-5; possibly TRBD2 for D (7 bases). Germline lookup yields CDR1 MNHNS and CDR2 SASEGT. V lost 6 bases and J 1 base, leaving 18 bases between the germline ends. This CDR3 comprises 16 residues. The CDR3 DNA is TGTGCCAGCAGAGGGGGGGTGGGCGGCTCCCAAGAGACCCAGTACTTC. Protein: CASRGGVGGSQETQYF.

This chain joins TRBV6-1 and TRBJ1-2; possibly TRBD1 for D (5 bases). The V gene's germline CDR1 is MNHNS and CDR2 SASEGT. Trimming shortened V by 7 bases and J by 6 bases, and 24 bases separated the two germline ends. CDR3 length equals 16 residues. The DNA for the CDR3 is TGTGCCAGCAACTTATACGTCCGGGGGTCGTGGAATGGCTACACCTTC. This codes for CASNLYVRGSWNGYTF.

This sequence joins TRBV4-1 and TRBJ2-3; TRBD2 aligns across 14 bases. CDR1 and CDR2 (germline): MGHRA, YSYEKL. Trimming removed 5 bases from V and 2 bases from J; junction bases left unmatched: 12. The CDR3 consists of 19 residues. The CDR3 spells CASSFRLAGGFPLTDTQYF. The CDR3 region has the DNA TGCGCCAGCAGCTTTCGACTAGCGGGGGGGTTTCCGCTCACAGATACGCAGTATTTT.

This clonotype came up a few times. The gene calls are TRBV6-4 and TRBJ1-1, with a weak D call TRBD1 (5 bases). The V gene lost 4 bases and the J gene lost 8 bases, with 14 bases spanning the gap. In germline, CDR1 is MRHNA, CDR2 SNTAGT. The CDR3 totals 13 residues. In nucleotides, the CDR3 is TGTGCCAGCAGTGGAACGGACGGGGGAGAAGCTTTCTTT. Translation gives CASSGTDGGEAFF.

The V gene is TRBV7-6, the J gene TRBJ2-5; 9 bases agree with TRBD2. The J segment lost 9 bases and the V segment lost 4 bases, leaving 6 bases of the junction unmatched. This CDR3 is 13 amino acids long. Germline CDR1 reads SGHVS; CDR2 reads FNYEAQ. CDR3 residues: CASSSGGGVAQYF. The CDR3, as DNA: TGTGCCAGCAGCTCAGGCGGGGGGGTGGCCCAGTACTTC.

This clonotype has more than one count but fewer than ten. This rearrangement joins TRBV20-1 to TRBJ2-5, with 7 nucleotides matching TRBD1. From germline, CDR1 is DFQATT and CDR2 SNEGSKA (reference sequence). The CDR3 has 13 residues. The ends lost 5 bases at V and 5 bases at J; junction bases unmatched: 8. The chain's CDR3 is CSAQTGIGETQYF. The DNA for the CDR3 is TGCAGTGCTCAGACAGGGATTGGGGAGACCCAGTACTTC.

The gene calls are TRBV28 and TRBJ1-4; D is unclear. The CDR3 loop spans 12 amino acids. The V gene lost 6 bases and the J gene lost 8 bases, with 10 bases spanning the gap. Germline lookup yields CDR1 MDHEN and CDR2 SYDVKM. In nucleotides, the CDR3 is TGTGCCAGCAGCCCGACGCGGGAAAAACTGTTTTTT. This codes for CASSPTREKLFF.

This clonotype has just a few counts. The rearrangement joins TRBV10-3 to TRBJ2-5, with 9 bases identical to TRBD1. The CDR3 loop spans 15 amino acids. Germline V lookup: CDR1 ENHRY, CDR2 SYGVKD. Trimming took 10 bases from V and 4 from J; bases not matched to a gene: 13. The DNA for the CDR3 is TGTGCCACCTCCTATATACAGGGGGCGGGAGAGACCCAGTACTTC. Translating gives CATSYIQGAGETQYF.

V gene TRBV7-9 combines with J gene TRBJ2-7, with D hard to call. CDR1 is SEHNR and CDR2 is FQNEAQ in the germline V gene (reference sequence). The V end was cut by 5 bases, the J end by 4 bases, with 9 bases between. There are 12 residues in the CDR3. Written as DNA, the CDR3 is TGTGCCAGCAGCGTAGTCCAGTACGAGCAGTACTTC. Translation: CASSVVQYEQYF.

This clonotype was observed a few times. This chain connects TRBV2 to TRBJ1-1; D is undetermined. This CDR3 has 12 residues. V gave up 3 bases and J gave up 6 bases, with 8 bases separating them. The germline V gene has CDR1 SNHLY and CDR2 FYNNEI. The CDR3 spells CASSDRLPEAFF. The DNA for the CDR3 is TGTGCCAGCAGTGATCGTCTGCCTGAAGCTTTCTTT. Supplemented by reference TRBV2 and TRBJ1-1, the full variable domain reads EPEVTQTPSHQVTQMGQEVILRCVPISNHLYFYWYRQILGQKVEFLVSFYNNEISEKSEIFDDQFSVERPDGSNFTLKIRSTKLEDSAMYFCASSDRLPEAFFGQGTRLTVV.